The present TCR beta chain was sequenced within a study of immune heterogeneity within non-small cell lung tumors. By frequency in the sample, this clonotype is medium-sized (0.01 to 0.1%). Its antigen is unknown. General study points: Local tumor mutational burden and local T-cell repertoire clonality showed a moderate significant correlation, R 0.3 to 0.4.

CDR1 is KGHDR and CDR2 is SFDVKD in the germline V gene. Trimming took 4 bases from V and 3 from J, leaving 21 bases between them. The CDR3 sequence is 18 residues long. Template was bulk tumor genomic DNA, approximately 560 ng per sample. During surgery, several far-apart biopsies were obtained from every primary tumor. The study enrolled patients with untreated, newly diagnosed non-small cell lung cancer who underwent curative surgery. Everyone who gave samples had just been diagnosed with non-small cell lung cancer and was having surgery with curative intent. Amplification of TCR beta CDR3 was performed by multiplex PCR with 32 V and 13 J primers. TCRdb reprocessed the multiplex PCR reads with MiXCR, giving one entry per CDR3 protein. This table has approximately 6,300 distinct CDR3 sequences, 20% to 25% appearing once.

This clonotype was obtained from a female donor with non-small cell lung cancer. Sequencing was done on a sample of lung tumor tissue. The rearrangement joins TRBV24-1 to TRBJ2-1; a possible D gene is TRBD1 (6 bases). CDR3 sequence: CATSDLRTARSNYNEQFF. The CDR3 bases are TGTGCCACCAGTGACCTTAGGACAGCCCGATCAAACTACAATGAGCAGTTCTTC.